Below are 5 T cell receptor beta chains sequenced from a single sample in a study of T cells in localized non-small cell lung cancer (TCRdb year 2020). To prepare the library, the immunoSEQ multiplex PCR assay was applied. TCRdb mirrors the immuneACCESS table, restricted to in-frame sequences. Some clones are absent from its copies; in checked studies, under half trace to an unresolved V gene, and the reason for the others is unknown. Across this sample there are 53,000 or so clones, with roughly 90% seen only once. The top ten clones comprise around 20% of the sample. The material sequenced was peripheral blood, taken before any cancer treatment. The receptors shown here come from a man aged 35 to 69 with stage I lung adenocarcinoma.

The chain is built from TRBV29-1 and TRBJ2-1; perhaps TRBD2 as D (6 bases). The V gene's germline CDR1 is SQVTM and CDR2 ANQGSEA. This CDR3 region has 15 residues. The V and J ends lost 7 bases and 4 bases respectively, with 20 bases between them. CDR3: CSARGTSSVYNEQFF. The CDR3 nucleotides are TGCAGCGCCCGTGGGACTTCTTCCGTGTACAATGAGCAGTTCTTC.

This chain links TRBV30 with TRBJ1-4, with D uncertain. In germline, CDR1 is GTSNPN, CDR2 SVGIG (reference sequence). Trimming removed 0 bases from V and 15 bases from J, with 14 bases in between. The CDR3 contains 12 residues. This CDR3 is CAWSVLGSQVFF. DNA for the CDR3: TGTGCCTGGAGTGTACTCGGGAGTCAAGTGTTTTTT.

The chain employs TRBV2 and TRBJ2-7; possible D gene TRBD1, 6 bases. V lost 5 bases and J 6 bases, leaving 11 bases between the germline ends. Per the germline V gene, CDR1 is SNHLY and CDR2 is FYNNEI. There are 12 residues in the CDR3. CDR3: CASSPQGSEQYF. The CDR3 nucleotides read TGTGCCAGCAGTCCACAGGGTTCCGAGCAGTACTTC.

The V and J genes are TRBV7-8 and TRBJ2-1; D gene unclear. This CDR3 has 15 amino acids. Germline V gives CDR1 SGHVS, CDR2 FQNEAQ. V was shortened by 5 bases and J by 7 bases, with 18 bases between the two germline ends. Here the CDR3 DNA reads TGTGCCAGCAGCCCAAGGACGGGTCACAAAAATGAGCAGTTCTTC. It is translated as CASSPRTGHKNEQFF.

The chain combines TRBV7-3 with TRBJ1-2, with D hard to call. The CDR3 consists of 10 residues. The V gene lost 2 bases and the J gene lost 5 bases, with 0 bases spanning the gap. Germline V lookup: CDR1 SGHTA, CDR2 FQGTGA. CDR3 in amino acids: CASSLYGYTF. In DNA, the CDR3 is TGTGCCAGCAGCTTATATGGCTACACCTTC.